This section outlines one T cell receptor (beta chain) sequence together with its context. This entry belongs to a study of T cell changes during pregnancy in multiple sclerosis. Germline values: CDR1 SGHKS, CDR2 YYEKEE (reference sequence). V lost 4 bases, J lost 4 bases, and 3 bases lay in between. This CDR3 is built from 10 residues. TCRdb's table, derived via immunoSEQ multiplex PCR, lists solely in-frame clones and lacks some. The sample yields 40,000 to 55,000 clones, more than 85% seen once. The chain employs TRBV5-5 and TRBJ2-7; D is undetermined. The receptor comes from a female donor with multiple sclerosis, enrolled in a pregnancy study. Sequencing was performed on CD8+ T cells from peripheral blood mononuclear cells, taken in the second trimester of pregnancy. The CDR3 DNA reads TGTGCCAGCAGCCTTTACGAGCAGTACTTC. Translation: CASSLYEQYF.